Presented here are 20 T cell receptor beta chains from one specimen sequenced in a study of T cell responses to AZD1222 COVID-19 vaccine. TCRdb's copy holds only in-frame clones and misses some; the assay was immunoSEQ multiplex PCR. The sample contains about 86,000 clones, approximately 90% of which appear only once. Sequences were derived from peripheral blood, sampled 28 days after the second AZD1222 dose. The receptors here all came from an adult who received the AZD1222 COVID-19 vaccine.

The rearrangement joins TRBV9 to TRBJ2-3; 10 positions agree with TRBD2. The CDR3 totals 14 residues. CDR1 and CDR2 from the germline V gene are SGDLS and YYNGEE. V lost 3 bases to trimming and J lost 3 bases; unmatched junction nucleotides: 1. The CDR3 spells CASSASGSTDTQYF. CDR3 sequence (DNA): TGTGCCAGCAGCGCTAGCGGGAGTACAGATACGCAGTATTTT.

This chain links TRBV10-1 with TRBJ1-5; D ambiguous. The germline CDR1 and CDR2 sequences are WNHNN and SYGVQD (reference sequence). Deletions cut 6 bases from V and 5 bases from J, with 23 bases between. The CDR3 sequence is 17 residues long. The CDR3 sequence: CASSPGYGIRVHQPQHF. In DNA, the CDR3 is TGCGCCAGCAGCCCCGGGTACGGAATAAGGGTCCATCAGCCCCAGCATTTT.

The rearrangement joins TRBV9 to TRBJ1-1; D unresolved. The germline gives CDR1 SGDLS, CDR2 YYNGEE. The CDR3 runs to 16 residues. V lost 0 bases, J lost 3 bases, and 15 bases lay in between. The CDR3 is CASSVGGAPRDTEAFF. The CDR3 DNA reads TGTGCCAGCAGCGTAGGAGGAGCCCCGCGAGACACTGAAGCTTTCTTT.

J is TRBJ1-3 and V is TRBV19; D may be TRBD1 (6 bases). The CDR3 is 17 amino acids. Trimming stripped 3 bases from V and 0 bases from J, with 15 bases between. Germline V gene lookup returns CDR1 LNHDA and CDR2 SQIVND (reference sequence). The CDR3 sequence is CASSIRAGESSGNTIYF. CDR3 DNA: TGTGCCAGTAGTATTCGTGCAGGGGAAAGCTCTGGAAACACCATATATTTT. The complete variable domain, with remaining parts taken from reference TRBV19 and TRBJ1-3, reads DGGITQSPKYLFRKEGQNVTLSCEQNLNHDAMYWYRQDPGQGLRLIYYSQIVNDFQKGDIAEGYSVSREKKESFPLTVTSAQKNPTAFYLCASSIRAGESSGNTIYFGEGSWLTVV.

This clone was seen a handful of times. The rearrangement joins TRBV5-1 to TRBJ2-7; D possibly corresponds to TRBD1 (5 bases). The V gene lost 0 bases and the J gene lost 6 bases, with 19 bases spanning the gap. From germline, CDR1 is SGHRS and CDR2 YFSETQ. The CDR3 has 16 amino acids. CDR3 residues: CASSLEGFGLSGEQYF. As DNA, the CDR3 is TGCGCCAGCAGCTTGGAGGGGTTCGGGTTGTCGGGCGAGCAGTACTTC.

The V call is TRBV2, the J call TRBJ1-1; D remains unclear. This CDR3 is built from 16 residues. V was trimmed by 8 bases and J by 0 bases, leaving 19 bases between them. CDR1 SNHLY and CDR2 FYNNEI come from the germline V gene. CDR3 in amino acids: CASGVHGIPVNTEAFF. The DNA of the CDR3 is TGTGCCAGCGGGGTGCACGGAATACCGGTGAACACTGAAGCTTTCTTT.

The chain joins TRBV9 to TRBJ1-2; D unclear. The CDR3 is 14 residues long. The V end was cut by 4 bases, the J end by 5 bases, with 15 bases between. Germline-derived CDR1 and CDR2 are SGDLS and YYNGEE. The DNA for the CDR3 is TGTGCCAGCAGCCAGGACGGATCGAGGTATGGCTACACCTTC. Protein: CASSQDGSRYGYTF.

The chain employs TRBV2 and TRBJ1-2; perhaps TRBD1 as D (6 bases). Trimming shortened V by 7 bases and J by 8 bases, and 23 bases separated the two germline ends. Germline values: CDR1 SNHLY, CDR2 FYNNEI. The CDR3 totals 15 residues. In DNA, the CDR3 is TGTGCCAGCACCGCGGGGGCAGTCAAGACCCAGGGCTACACCTTC. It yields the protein CASTAGAVKTQGYTF.

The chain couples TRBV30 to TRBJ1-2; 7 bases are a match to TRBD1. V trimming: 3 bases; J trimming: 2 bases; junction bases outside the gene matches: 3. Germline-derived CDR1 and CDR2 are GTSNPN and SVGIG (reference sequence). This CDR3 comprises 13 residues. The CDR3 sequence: CAWSLGQNYGYTF. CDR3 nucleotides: TGTGCCTGGAGCCTGGGACAGAACTATGGCTACACCTTC. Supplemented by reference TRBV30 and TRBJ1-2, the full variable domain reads SQTIHQWPATLVQPVGSPLSLECTVEGTSNPNLYWYRQAAGRGLQLLFYSVGIGQISSEVPQNLSASRPQDRQFILSSKKLLLSDSGFYLCAWSLGQNYGYTFGSGTRLTVV.

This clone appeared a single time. The CDR3: CASRRTANSPLHF. CDR3 nucleotides: TGTGCCAGCAGGCGGACCGCCAATTCACCCCTCCACTTT. This chain uses TRBV6-5 with TRBJ1-6; D is undetermined. The germline CDR1 and CDR2 sequences are MNHEY and SVGAGI. The CDR3 totals 13 residues. The germline V and J ends were trimmed by 6 bases and 7 bases, with 10 bases remaining between them.

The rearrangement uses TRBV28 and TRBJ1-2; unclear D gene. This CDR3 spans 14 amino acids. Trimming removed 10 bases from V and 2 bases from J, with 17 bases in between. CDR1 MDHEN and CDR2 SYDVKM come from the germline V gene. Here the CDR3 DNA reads TGTGCCACTCGCATATGGGCAGACAACTATGGCTACACCTTC. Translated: CATRIWADNYGYTF.

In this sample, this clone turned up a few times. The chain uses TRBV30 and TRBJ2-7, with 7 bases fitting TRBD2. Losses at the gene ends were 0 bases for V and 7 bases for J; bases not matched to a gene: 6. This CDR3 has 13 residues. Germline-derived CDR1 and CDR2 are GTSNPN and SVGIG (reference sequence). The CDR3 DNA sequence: TGTGCCTGGAGTGTATTGGGGGGGGAGGAGCAGTACTTC. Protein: CAWSVLGGEEQYF.

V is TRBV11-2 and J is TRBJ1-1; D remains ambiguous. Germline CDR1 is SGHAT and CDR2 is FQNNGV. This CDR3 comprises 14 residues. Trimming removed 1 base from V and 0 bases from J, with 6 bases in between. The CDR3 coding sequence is TGTGCCAGCAGCTTAGGGGCCATGAACACTGAAGCTTTCTTT. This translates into CASSLGAMNTEAFF.

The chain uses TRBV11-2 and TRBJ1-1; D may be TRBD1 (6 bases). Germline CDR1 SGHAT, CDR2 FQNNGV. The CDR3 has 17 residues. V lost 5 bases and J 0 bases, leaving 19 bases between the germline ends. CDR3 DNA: TGTGCCAGCAGCCCGAGGGGGGGGGTGTTTATGAACACTGAAGCTTTCTTT. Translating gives CASSPRGGVFMNTEAFF.

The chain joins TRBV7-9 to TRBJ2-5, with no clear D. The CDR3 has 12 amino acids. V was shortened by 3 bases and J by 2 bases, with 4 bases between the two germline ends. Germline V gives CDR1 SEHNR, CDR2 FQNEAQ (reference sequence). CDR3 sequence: CASSFSQETQYF. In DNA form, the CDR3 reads TGTGCCAGCAGCTTCAGTCAAGAGACCCAGTACTTC.

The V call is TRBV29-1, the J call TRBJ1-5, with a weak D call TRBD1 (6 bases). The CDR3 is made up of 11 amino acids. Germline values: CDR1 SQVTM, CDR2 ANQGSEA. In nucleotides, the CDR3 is TGCAACAGGGATTGCAAGTGGCCCCAGCATTTT. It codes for CNRDCKWPQHF.

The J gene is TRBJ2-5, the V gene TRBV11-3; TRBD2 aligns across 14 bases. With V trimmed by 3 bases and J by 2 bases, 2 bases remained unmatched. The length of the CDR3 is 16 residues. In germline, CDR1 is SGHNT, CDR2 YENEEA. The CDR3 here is CASSFGLAGGQETQYF. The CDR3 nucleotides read TGTGCCAGCAGCTTCGGACTAGCGGGGGGACAAGAGACCCAGTACTTC.

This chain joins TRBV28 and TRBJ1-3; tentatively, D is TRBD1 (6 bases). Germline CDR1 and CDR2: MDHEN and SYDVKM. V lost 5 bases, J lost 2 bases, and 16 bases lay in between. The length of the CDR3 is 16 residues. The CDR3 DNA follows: TGTGCCAGCAGTAGTAAACAGGGAATTGCTGGAAACACCATATATTTT. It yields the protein CASSSKQGIAGNTIYF.

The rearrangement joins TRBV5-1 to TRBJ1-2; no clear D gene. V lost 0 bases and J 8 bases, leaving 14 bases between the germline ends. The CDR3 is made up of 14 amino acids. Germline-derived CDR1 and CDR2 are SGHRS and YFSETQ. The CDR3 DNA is TGCGCCAGCAGCTTGGAGACCGGGGTCGGCGGCTACACCTTC. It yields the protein CASSLETGVGGYTF.

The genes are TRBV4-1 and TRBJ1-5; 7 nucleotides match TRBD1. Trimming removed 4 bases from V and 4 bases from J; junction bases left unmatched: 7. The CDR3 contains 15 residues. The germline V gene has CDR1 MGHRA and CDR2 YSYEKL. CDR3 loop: CASSPGGTANQPQHF. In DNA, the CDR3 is TGCGCCAGCAGCCCCGGCGGGACAGCAAATCAGCCCCAGCATTTT.